Listed below are T cell receptor beta chains from one sample, sequenced in a study of T cells in pancreatic ductal adenocarcinoma. Libraries were prepared by immunoSEQ multiplex PCR; TCRdb keeps only in-frame clonotypes and omits some of them. The data hold roughly 100,000 clones, with 90% to 95% observed a single time. The sequenced sample was PBMCs. The receptors originated from a human donor with pancreatic ductal adenocarcinoma. Each CDR3 is given with its conserved first and last residue. A D gene is named only where the DNA matches it firmly. Part of the rows lack a size; the others show once, few, many or a class for expanded clones.

D gene,J gene,clone size,V gene,CDR3 length,CDR3 DNA,CDR3 protein
TRBD1,TRBJ1-1,NA,TRBV6-5,14,TGTGCCAGCAGTGAGACAGGGGAGGTCACTGAAGCTTTCTTT,CASSETGEVTEAFF
NA,TRBJ2-7,few,TRBV29-1,14,TGCAGCGTTGAAGAGCGGGGAACCACCTACGAGCAGTACTTC,CSVEERGTTYEQYF
NA,TRBJ2-7,NA,TRBV10-3,13,TGTGCCACCTGGGGGACTGCAACCTACGAGCAGTACTTC,CATWGTATYEQYF
TRBD1,TRBJ1-1,NA,TRBV5-1,14,TGCGCCAGCAGCGGGGACAGTCAGAACACTGAAGCTTTCTTT,CASSGDSQNTEAFF
NA,TRBJ2-2,NA,TRBV7-8,14,TGTGCCAGCAGCCTAGGCGTGTCCACCGGGGAGCTGTTTTTT,CASSLGVSTGELFF
NA,TRBJ1-4,NA,TRBV30,14,TGTGCCTGGAGCGGGACTGGCTTATCGGGAAAACTGTTTTTT,CAWSGTGLSGKLFF
TRBD1,TRBJ1-1,once,TRBV6-5,15,TGTGCCAGCAGTTACTCCGGGACAGGGACCACTGAAGCTTTCTTT,CASSYSGTGTTEAFF
TRBD1,TRBJ1-5,NA,TRBV27,12,TGTGCCACCAGGACAGGGAACCAGCCCCAGCATTTT,CATRTGNQPQHF
TRBD1,TRBJ1-3,NA,TRBV19,14,TGTGCCACGGGACAGCTAAGCTCTGGAAACACCATATATTTT,CATGQLSSGNTIYF
TRBD2,TRBJ2-1,NA,TRBV6-1,13,TGTGCCAGCACGCGGGGGTGGGTGGATGAGCAGTTCTTC,CASTRGWVDEQFF
NA,TRBJ1-5,NA,TRBV2,13,TGTGCCAGCAGTGAGTTCAGGTATCAGCCCCAGCATTTT,CASSEFRYQPQHF
TRBD2,TRBJ2-7,NA,TRBV10-3,13,TGTGCCACCCTTAGCGGGGGTCTCGGCGAGCAGTACTTC,CATLSGGLGEQYF
TRBD1,TRBJ2-3,NA,TRBV4-3,17,TGCGCCAGCAGCCAAGTGTGGGGACAGCGTGGCACAGATACGCAGTATTTT,CASSQVWGQRGTDTQYF
NA,TRBJ2-1,NA,TRBV30,11,TGTGCCTGGGAACTAGTTGGTGAGCAGTTCTTC,CAWELVGEQFF
NA,TRBJ1-1,NA,TRBV4-2,18,TGTGCCAGCAGCCAAGTCGGAGCACAGCACGGGGGGAGGACTGAAGCTTTCTTT,CASSQVGAQHGGRTEAFF
NA,TRBJ1-2,NA,TRBV28,12,TGTGCCAGCCAGGCAGAGTCCTATGGCTACACCTTC,CASQAESYGYTF
NA,TRBJ1-2,NA,TRBV10-3,13,TGTGCCATCAGTGAATCAGGGGACTATGGCTACACCTTC,CAISESGDYGYTF
TRBD1,TRBJ2-5,NA,TRBV15,15,TGTGCCACCAGCAGAGGAGGGACAGGGGACAAGACCCAGTACTTC,CATSRGGTGDKTQYF
NA,TRBJ2-7,NA,TRBV7-9,19,TGTGCCAGCAGCGCCGTTGGCGGCCGCGACCCACTGTCCTCCTACGAGCAGTACTTC,CASSAVGGRDPLSSYEQYF
TRBD1,TRBJ2-7,NA,TRBV9,14,TGTGCCAGCAGCGGCCGGGACAGTAGTTACGAGCAGTACTTC,CASSGRDSSYEQYF
NA,TRBJ1-2,NA,TRBV30,12,TGTGCCTGGAGTGGACAGTTATATGGCTACACCTTC,CAWSGQLYGYTF
TRBD1,TRBJ2-3,NA,TRBV27,16,TGTGCCAGCAGTTTGGGACAGGGTTCCGGGACAGATACGCAGTATTTT,CASSLGQGSGTDTQYF
NA,TRBJ2-7,NA,TRBV11-3,9,TGTGCCAGCAGCTTAAGCGCCCAGTTC,CASSLSAQF
NA,TRBJ2-2,NA,TRBV18,14,TGTGCCAGCTCACCGTCAGGGCCGGTCGGGGAGCTGTTTTTT,CASSPSGPVGELFF
NA,TRBJ1-4,NA,TRBV30,13,TGTGCCTGGAGGAAGGGGCCGAATGAAAAACTGTTTTTT,CAWRKGPNEKLFF
NA,TRBJ2-1,NA,TRBV7-8,14,TGTGCCAGCAGCTCAGGCGGGCGGTACAATGAGCAGTTCTTC,CASSSGGRYNEQFF
TRBD1,TRBJ1-2,NA,TRBV28,15,TGTGCCAGCGGTTCGACAGGGGAAAGTTTCTATGGCTACACCTTC,CASGSTGESFYGYTF
TRBD1,TRBJ2-1,NA,TRBV5-1,13,TGCGCCAGCAGCTTAACAGGGGCTAATGAGCAGTTCTTC,CASSLTGANEQFF
NA,TRBJ2-7,NA,TRBV12-2,11,TGTGCAAGCGGAGTCTGGAGGGAGGAGTACTTC,CASGVWREEYF
NA,TRBJ1-1,once,TRBV19,15,TGTGCCAGTAGTCTCCCCCAAACAGGGAACACTGAAGCTTTCTTT,CASSLPQTGNTEAFF
NA,TRBJ2-3,NA,TRBV2,15,TGTGCCAGCACTTTAGGGGTTACTAGCACAGATACGCAGTATTTT,CASTLGVTSTDTQYF
TRBD2,TRBJ2-2,once,TRBV9,17,TGTGCCAGCAGCGAGGGACTAGCGGACTACTTGGGCGGGGAGCTGTTTTTT,CASSEGLADYLGGELFF
TRBD1,TRBJ1-2,NA,TRBV28,16,TGTGCCAGCAGTTTTTCCCGGACAGGGCGAGACTATGGCTACACCTTC,CASSFSRTGRDYGYTF
TRBD1,TRBJ2-7,NA,TRBV6-1,15,TGTGCCAGCAGTGACCTTTCGACAGGGACCTACGAGCAGTACTTC,CASSDLSTGTYEQYF
TRBD2,TRBJ2-3,NA,TRBV5-1,15,TGCGCCAGCAGCCCACTAGCGACGGGCACAGATACGCAGTATTTT,CASSPLATGTDTQYF
NA,TRBJ1-5,NA,TRBV4-1,13,TGCGCCAGCAGCCAAGATGGAGATCAGCCCCAGCATTTT,CASSQDGDQPQHF
TRBD2,TRBJ2-3,NA,TRBV30,15,TGTGCCTGGAGTGGACTAGCGGGAGGGGCAGATACGCAGTATTTT,CAWSGLAGGADTQYF
TRBD1,TRBJ2-2,NA,TRBV7-9,15,TGTGCCAGCAGCGGTACAGGGGGCGTCACCGGGGAGCTGTTTTTT,CASSGTGGVTGELFF
TRBD2,TRBJ2-7,NA,TRBV7-9,15,TGTGCCAGCAGCCGAGGGGGACTAGCGACCCACGAGCAGTACTTC,CASSRGGLATHEQYF
TRBD2,TRBJ2-5,NA,TRBV4-1,16,TGCGCCAGCAGCCCTGTCGGGACTAGCGGAAAAGAGACCCAGTACTTC,CASSPVGTSGKETQYF
NA,TRBJ2-2,once,TRBV27,16,TGTGCCAGCAGTTTATTGGGTAGCGGTATTTCCGGGGAGCTGTTTTTT,CASSLLGSGISGELFF
TRBD1,TRBJ2-1,once,TRBV19,15,TGTGCCAGTAGTATCCCAGGACAGGGTAAAAATGAGCAGTTCTTC,CASSIPGQGKNEQFF
NA,TRBJ2-2,NA,TRBV7-7,14,TGTGCTAGCAGCTTAGTCGCGAACACCGGGGAGCTGTTTTTT,CASSLVANTGELFF
NA,TRBJ2-3,NA,TRBV10-3,13,TGTGCCATCAGTGGACTGCAAGCAGATACGCAGTATTTT,CAISGLQADTQYF
TRBD2,TRBJ2-5,NA,TRBV4-1,15,TGCGCCAGCAGCCAACCCCTAGCGGGGCAAGAGACCCAGTACTTC,CASSQPLAGQETQYF
TRBD1,TRBJ2-7,NA,TRBV13,17,TGTGCCAGCAGCTTAGGCGTGCCAGGACAGGGGAGATACGAGCAGTACTTC,CASSLGVPGQGRYEQYF
NA,TRBJ2-1,NA,TRBV5-1,13,TGCGCCAGCAGCTTGGAAACTGTCAATGAGCAGTTCTTC,CASSLETVNEQFF